This T cell receptor beta chain was obtained from a study of T cells in Graves' hyperthyroidism and ophthalmopathy. Germline V gene lookup returns CDR1 DFQATT and CDR2 SNEGSKA (reference sequence). CDR3 length: 15 residues. Clinical symptoms, serum thyroxine, TRAb, thyroid ultrasound and orbital computed tomography informed diagnoses. The PBMCs had their origin in 10 ml of fresh peripheral blood. Amplification targeted TCR beta CDR3 regions from RNA transcripts. During a first-round RT-PCR of the TCR CDR3, the HTBI primer set was used. A single record per CDR3 protein comes from TCRdb applying MiXCR to the multiplex PCR reads. This sample has approximately 600,000 distinct CDR3 sequences; around 20% occur once, and the top ten carry 34%.

The sequencing input was blood. This sequence was found in a man under 40 with Graves' ophthalmopathy. The chain uses TRBV20-1 and TRBJ2-1, with TRBD2 identical over 14 bases. The CDR3 sequence: CRARTSGRTYNEQFF. The CDR3 nucleotides are TGCAGAGCCAGGACTAGCGGGAGGACCTACAATGAGCAGTTCTTC.